The 10 T cell receptor beta chains presented below share a single source sample, sequenced in a study of blood T cell repertoires in COVID-19. Sequencing was performed with immunoSEQ multiplex PCR; in TCRdb, only in-frame clones are kept and a portion is missing. This sample has some 100,000 clones; 86% occur once, and the top ten carry 10%. The sample consisted of peripheral blood. All receptors come from a man aged 45-60 years with acute or convalescent COVID-19.

The V gene is TRBV6-4, the J gene TRBJ1-2; 11 bases are a match to TRBD1. Germline CDR1 reads MRHNA; CDR2 reads SNTAGT. The CDR3 loop spans 13 amino acids. V dropped 6 bases and J dropped 4; count of bases not matched to a gene: 1. The CDR3 coding sequence is TGTGCCAGCAGCGGGACAGGGGGCTATGGCTACACCTTC. Translation: CASSGTGGYGYTF.

This rearrangement joins TRBV3-1 (or the pseudogene TRBV3-2) to TRBJ2-1, with 7 bases identical to TRBD1. Germline CDR1 is LGHDT and CDR2 is YNNKEL (reference sequence). The junction had 4 bases not matched to a gene; V was cut back by 2 bases and J by 3 bases. The CDR3 sequence is 15 residues long. The CDR3 nucleotides are TGTGCCAGCAGCCAAACTAGGGACAGCTACAATGAGCAGTTCTTC. Its translation: CASSQTRDSYNEQFF.

Written as DNA, the CDR3 is TGTGCCACCAGTGAAGCCGGGACTCCTGCCTACGAGCAGTACTTC. Its translation is CATSEAGTPAYEQYF. V is TRBV24-1 and J is TRBJ2-7; D is possibly TRBD2 (6 bases). V was clipped by 4 bases and J by 2 bases, with 14 bases between them. The germline V gene encodes CDR1 KGHDR and CDR2 SFDVKD. This CDR3 is 15 amino acids long.

This clone was detected only once. This sequence joins TRBV6-5 and TRBJ2-1, with 9 bases fitting TRBD2. CDR1 and CDR2 from the germline V gene are MNHEY and SVGAGI. The CDR3 has 13 residues. V gave up 7 bases and J gave up 8 bases; unmatched junction bases: 6. The CDR3 here is CASIPREGHEQFF. In DNA, the CDR3 is TGTGCCAGCATACCGCGGGAGGGACATGAGCAGTTCTTC.

The chain has TRBV27 and TRBJ2-7; 9 nucleotides line up with TRBD1. Trimming removed 4 bases from V and 5 bases from J; junction bases left unmatched: 6. Germline V CDR1 and CDR2: MNHEY, SMNVEV (reference sequence). The CDR3 runs to 14 residues. The CDR3: CASSSRDRANEQYF. The CDR3 DNA is TGTGCCAGCAGTTCCCGGGACAGGGCAAACGAGCAGTACTTC.

V gene TRBV19 combines with J gene TRBJ2-7; a weak D match, TRBD1 (5 bases). The ends were cut back, 0 bases at V and 2 bases at J, with 11 bases in the middle. Germline CDR1 LNHDA, CDR2 SQIVND (reference sequence). This CDR3 is 15 amino acids long. The CDR3 loop reads CASSIDGWGAYEQYF. CDR3 DNA sequence: TGTGCCAGTAGTATAGATGGTTGGGGCGCCTACGAGCAGTACTTC.

The chain recombines TRBV27 with TRBJ2-7; 7 positions match TRBD2. This CDR3 comprises 15 residues. The germline gives CDR1 MNHEY, CDR2 SMNVEV (reference sequence). The V gene end was trimmed by 7 bases and the J gene end by 3 bases; junction bases not matched to a gene: 12. The CDR3 DNA is TGTGCCAGCATCCCCAGAGCGGGGCCTTTCTACGAGCAGTACTTC. Translating gives CASIPRAGPFYEQYF.

The chain recombines TRBV24-1 with TRBJ2-2; 8 nucleotides agree with TRBD1. The V gene end was trimmed by 3 bases and the J gene end by 5 bases; junction bases not matched to a gene: 13. The CDR3 spans 18 residues. The germline V gene encodes CDR1 KGHDR and CDR2 SFDVKD. In nucleotides, the CDR3 is TGTGCCACCAGTGATCCCACCCGAGGACAGGGCGGTACCGGGGAGCTGTTTTTT. Its translation is CATSDPTRGQGGTGELFF.

This chain uses TRBV19 with TRBJ2-3; D is perhaps TRBD2 (6 bases). Germline V gene sequence: CDR1 LNHDA, CDR2 SQIVND (reference sequence). CDR3 length equals 14 residues. The ends were cut back, 3 bases at V and 6 bases at J, with 13 bases in the middle. The CDR3 DNA reads as TGTGCCAGTAGTATGGAGGGGCGCGGGGATACGCAGTATTTT. Amino acids: CASSMEGRGDTQYF.

This sequence joins TRBV5-1 and TRBJ2-5; D not resolved. Germline CDR1 SGHRS, CDR2 YFSETQ. V gave up 0 bases and J gave up 7 bases, with 10 bases separating them. The CDR3 sequence is 13 residues long. This CDR3 reads CASSLGREVTQYF. As DNA, the CDR3 is TGCGCCAGCAGCTTGGGTAGAGAGGTGACCCAGTACTTC.